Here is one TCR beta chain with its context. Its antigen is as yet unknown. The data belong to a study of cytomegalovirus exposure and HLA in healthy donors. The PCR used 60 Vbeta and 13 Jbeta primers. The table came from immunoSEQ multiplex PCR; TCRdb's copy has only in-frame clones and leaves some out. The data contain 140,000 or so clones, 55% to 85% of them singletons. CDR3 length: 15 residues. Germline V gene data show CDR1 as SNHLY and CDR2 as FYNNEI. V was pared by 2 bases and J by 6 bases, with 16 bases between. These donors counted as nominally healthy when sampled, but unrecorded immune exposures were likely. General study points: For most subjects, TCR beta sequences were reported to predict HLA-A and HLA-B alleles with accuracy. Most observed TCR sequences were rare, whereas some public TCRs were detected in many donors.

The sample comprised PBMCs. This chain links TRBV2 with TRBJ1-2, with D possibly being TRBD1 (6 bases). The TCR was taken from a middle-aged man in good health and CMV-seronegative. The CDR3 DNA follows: TGTGCCAGCAGTGAAAATCCCAGGGGACGCGATGGCTACACCTTC. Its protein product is CASSENPRGRDGYTF.